This T cell receptor beta chain was sequenced for a study of a mutant IDH1 vaccine in newly diagnosed glioma. Looking at the study overall: During weeks 1, 3, 5, 7, 11, 15, 19 and 23, patients received eight vaccinations. Those enrolled had earlier been treated with radiotherapy, temozolomide, or both, mostly both. The initiation of vaccination occurred 4-6 weeks after radiotherapy alone, or with temozolomide cycles.

About this clone itself: Its matching antigen is unknown.

Overall study findings and caveats: Variations in leading peripheral T cell clonotypes appeared to have no connection with pseudoprogression.

Time point described: week 5, during vaccination. A single vaccine dose contained 300 ug of mutant IDH1 20-mer peptide, and topical imiquimod was used with it. Clones were sequenced by immunoSEQ multiplex PCR, and TCRdb holds only the in-frame ones, with some missing. The sample carries approximately 80,000 clones, 91% recorded once. This CDR3 is built from 16 residues. After removal of 4 bases from V and 4 bases from J, the junction contained 7 bases not matched to a gene. CDR1 and CDR2 (germline): KGHSH, LQKENI. V and J are TRBV18 and TRBJ2-1; 10 nucleotides align to TRBD2. This sequence originates from a woman aged 45-65 years with glioma. The source was PBMCs, collected from a glioma patient whose treatment included an IDH1 peptide vaccine. The CDR3 protein is CASSQTAGGVYNEQFF. CDR3 bases: TGTGCCAGCTCACAAACAGCGGGAGGGGTTTACAATGAGCAGTTCTTC.